This record looks at one TCR beta chain sequence and its context. The sample originates from a study of blood T cell repertoires in COVID-19. This CDR3 contains 17 residues. Germline loops: CDR1 LNHDA, CDR2 SQIVND (reference sequence). Trimming took off 1 base at V and 9 bases at J, with 19 bases between the two ends. Clones were read by immunoSEQ multiplex PCR, and TCRdb kept only the in-frame ones, dropping some. Seen here are about 140,000 clones, about 90% observed once, and the top ten hold about 11%. The sequence came from a woman of 80 years or more with acute or convalescent COVID-19. The sample was peripheral blood. The chain recombines TRBV19 with TRBJ1-6; D is undetermined. The CDR3 DNA follows: TGTGCCAGTAGTATAGGAGCACCTCTATCTTATGCTTCACCCCTCCACTTT. It codes for CASSIGAPLSYASPLHF.